This TCR beta chain was identified in a study of blood T cells in healthy people across ages. A second about 6 to 12 cycle PCR used barcoded and J-beta primers. Every single cDNA molecule received a tag from a template-switch adaptor with 12 random nucleotides. A single record per CDR3 protein comes from TCRdb applying MiXCR to the 5' RACE reads. This table has over 600,000 distinct CDR3 sequences, less than 60% appearing once. This clonotype was seen a handful of times. The germline V gene encodes CDR1 SEHNR and CDR2 FQNEAQ (reference sequence). The ends lost 5 bases at V and 6 bases at J; junction bases unmatched: 10. The CDR3 loop spans 16 amino acids.

The sample taken for sequencing was blood. The rearrangement links TRBV7-9 to TRBJ2-3, with 11 bases lining up with TRBD2. The origin of this receptor is a man older than 75 in good health. CDR3 sequence reads: CASSTRLAGQGDTQYF. CDR3 nucleotide sequence: TGTGCCAGCAGCACCCGACTAGCGGGACAGGGCGATACGCAGTATTTT.